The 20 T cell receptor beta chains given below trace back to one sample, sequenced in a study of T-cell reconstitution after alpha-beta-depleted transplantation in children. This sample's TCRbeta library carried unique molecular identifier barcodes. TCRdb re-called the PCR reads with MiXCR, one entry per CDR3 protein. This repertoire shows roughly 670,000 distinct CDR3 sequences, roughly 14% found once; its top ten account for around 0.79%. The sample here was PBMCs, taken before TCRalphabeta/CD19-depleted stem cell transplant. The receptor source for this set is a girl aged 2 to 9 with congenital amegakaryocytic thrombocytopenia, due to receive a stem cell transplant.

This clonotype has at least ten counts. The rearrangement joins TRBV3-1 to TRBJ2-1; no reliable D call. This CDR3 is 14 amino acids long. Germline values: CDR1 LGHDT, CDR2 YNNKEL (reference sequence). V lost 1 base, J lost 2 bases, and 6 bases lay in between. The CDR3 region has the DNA TGTGCCAGCAGCCAAGGTGCGGCCTACAATGAGCAGTTCTTC. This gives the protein CASSQGAAYNEQFF.

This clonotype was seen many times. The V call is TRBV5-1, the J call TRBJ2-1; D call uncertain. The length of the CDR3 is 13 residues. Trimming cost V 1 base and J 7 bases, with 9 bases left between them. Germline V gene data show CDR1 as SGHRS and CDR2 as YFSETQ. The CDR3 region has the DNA TGCGCCAGCAGCTTGCTCCCCGAGAATGAGCAGTTCTTC. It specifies CASSLLPENEQFF. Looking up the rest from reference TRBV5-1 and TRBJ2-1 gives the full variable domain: KAGVTQTPRYLIKTRGQQVTLSCSPISGHRSVSWYQQTPGQGLQFLFEYFSETQRNKGNFPGRFSGRQFSNSRSEMNVSTLELGDSALYLCASSLLPENEQFFGPGTRLTVL.

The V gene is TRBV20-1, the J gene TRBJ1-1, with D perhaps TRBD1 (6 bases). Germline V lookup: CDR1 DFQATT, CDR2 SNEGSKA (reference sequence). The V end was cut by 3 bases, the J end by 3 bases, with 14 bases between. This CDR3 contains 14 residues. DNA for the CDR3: TGCAGTGCTAGTAGTGGGGGCCGATACACTGAAGCTTTCTTT. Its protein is CSASSGGRYTEAFF.

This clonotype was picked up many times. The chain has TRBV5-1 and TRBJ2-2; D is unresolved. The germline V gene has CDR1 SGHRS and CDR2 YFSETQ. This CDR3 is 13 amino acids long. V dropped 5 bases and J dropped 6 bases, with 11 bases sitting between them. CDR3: CASSLPYPGELFF. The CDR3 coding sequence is TGCGCCAGCAGTCTCCCCTACCCCGGGGAGCTGTTTTTT.

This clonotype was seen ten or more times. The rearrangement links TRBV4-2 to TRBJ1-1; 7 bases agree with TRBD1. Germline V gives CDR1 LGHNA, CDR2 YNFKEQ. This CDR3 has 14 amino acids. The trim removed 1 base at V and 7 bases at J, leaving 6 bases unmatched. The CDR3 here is CASSQGQGGDEAFF. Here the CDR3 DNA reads TGTGCCAGCAGCCAAGGACAGGGCGGCGATGAAGCTTTCTTT.

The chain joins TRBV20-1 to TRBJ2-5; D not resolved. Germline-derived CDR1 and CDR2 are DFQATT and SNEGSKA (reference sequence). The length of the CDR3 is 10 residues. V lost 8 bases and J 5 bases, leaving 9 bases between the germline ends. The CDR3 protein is CSSLSETQYF. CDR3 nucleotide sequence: TGCAGTTCGCTCTCGGAGACCCAGTACTTC.

CDR3 in amino acids: CASSKGLVPDEQYF. DNA for the CDR3: TGCGCCAGCAGCAAGGGACTAGTCCCCGACGAGCAGTACTTC. The chain couples TRBV5-1 to TRBJ2-7, with 8 bases aligning to TRBD2. This CDR3 region has 14 residues. Germline V gene sequence: CDR1 SGHRS, CDR2 YFSETQ. V trimming: 4 bases; J trimming: 5 bases; junction bases outside the gene matches: 8.

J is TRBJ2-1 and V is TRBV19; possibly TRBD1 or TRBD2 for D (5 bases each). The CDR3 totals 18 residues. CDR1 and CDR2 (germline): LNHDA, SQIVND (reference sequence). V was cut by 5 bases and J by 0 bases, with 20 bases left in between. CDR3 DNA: TGTGCCAGTAGTGCCGCCCGGGGCAGGCCGAGCTCCTACAATGAGCAGTTCTTC. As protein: CASSAARGRPSSYNEQFF.

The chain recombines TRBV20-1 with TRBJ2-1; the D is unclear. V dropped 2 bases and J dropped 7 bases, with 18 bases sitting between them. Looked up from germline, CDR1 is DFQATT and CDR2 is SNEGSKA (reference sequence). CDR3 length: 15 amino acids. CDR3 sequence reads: CSARPGADLGNEQFF. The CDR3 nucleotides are TGCAGTGCTAGACCGGGTGCCGACCTCGGGAATGAGCAGTTCTTC.

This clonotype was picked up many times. The CDR3 protein is CASSFLTDFNYGYTF. In DNA, the CDR3 is TGTGCCAGCAGTTTTTTAACGGACTTTAACTATGGCTACACCTTC. This chain links TRBV12-3 or TRBV12-4 with TRBJ1-2; D call uncertain. Trimming removed 3 bases at V and 1 base at J, with 12 bases between. This CDR3 spans 15 amino acids.

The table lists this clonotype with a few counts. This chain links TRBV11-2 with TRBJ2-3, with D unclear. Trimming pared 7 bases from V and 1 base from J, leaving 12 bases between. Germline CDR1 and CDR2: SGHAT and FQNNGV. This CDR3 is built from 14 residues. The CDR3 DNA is TGTGCCAGCAATCGTGTAGGAGGCACAGATACGCAGTATTTT. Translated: CASNRVGGTDTQYF.

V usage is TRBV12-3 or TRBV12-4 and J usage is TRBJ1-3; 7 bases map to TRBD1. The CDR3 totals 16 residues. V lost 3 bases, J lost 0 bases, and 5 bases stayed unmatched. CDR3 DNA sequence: TGTGCCAGCAGTTTCGGGACAGCAAACTCTGGAAACACCATATATTTT. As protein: CASSFGTANSGNTIYF.

CDR3: CSGGGRAGGSTDTQYF. The CDR3 DNA reads TGCAGCGGAGGCGGTCGGGCGGGAGGTTCCACAGATACGCAGTATTTT. The chain employs TRBV29-1 and TRBJ2-3, with TRBD2 matching 8 bases. This CDR3 is built from 16 residues. The germline CDR1 and CDR2 sequences are SQVTM and ANQGSEA. V lost 7 bases, J lost 2 bases, and 14 bases stayed unmatched.

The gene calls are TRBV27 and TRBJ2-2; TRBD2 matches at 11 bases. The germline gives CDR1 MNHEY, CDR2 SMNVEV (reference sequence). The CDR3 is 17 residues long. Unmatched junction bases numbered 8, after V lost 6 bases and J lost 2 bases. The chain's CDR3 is CASSSEGLAVNTGELFF. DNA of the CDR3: TGTGCCAGCAGCTCAGAGGGACTAGCGGTCAACACCGGGGAGCTGTTTTTT.

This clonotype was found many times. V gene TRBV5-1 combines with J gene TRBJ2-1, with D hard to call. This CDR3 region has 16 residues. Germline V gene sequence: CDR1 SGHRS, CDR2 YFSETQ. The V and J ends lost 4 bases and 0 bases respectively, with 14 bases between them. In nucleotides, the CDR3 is TGCGCCAGCAGCACACGACTCTCCAGCTCCTACAATGAGCAGTTCTTC. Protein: CASSTRLSSSYNEQFF.

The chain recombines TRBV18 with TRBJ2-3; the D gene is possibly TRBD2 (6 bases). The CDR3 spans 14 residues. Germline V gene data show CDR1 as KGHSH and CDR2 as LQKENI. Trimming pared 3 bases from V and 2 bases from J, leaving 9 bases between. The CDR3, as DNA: TGTGCCAGCTCACCTAGCGGACCCACAGATACGCAGTATTTT. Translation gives CASSPSGPTDTQYF.

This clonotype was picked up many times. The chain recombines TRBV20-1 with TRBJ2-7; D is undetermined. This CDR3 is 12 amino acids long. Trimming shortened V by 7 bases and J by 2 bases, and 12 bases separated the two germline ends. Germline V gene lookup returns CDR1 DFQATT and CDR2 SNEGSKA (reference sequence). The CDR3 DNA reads TGCAGTGTGGCGGCCACGGCCTACGAGCAGTACTTC. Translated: CSVAATAYEQYF.

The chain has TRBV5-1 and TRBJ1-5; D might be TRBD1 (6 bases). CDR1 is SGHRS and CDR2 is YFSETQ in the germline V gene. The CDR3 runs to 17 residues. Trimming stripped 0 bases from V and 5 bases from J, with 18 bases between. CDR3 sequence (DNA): TGCGCCAGCAGCTTGGCCAAGGGGGTAGTGGATGATCAGCCCCAGCATTTT. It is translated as CASSLAKGVVDDQPQHF.

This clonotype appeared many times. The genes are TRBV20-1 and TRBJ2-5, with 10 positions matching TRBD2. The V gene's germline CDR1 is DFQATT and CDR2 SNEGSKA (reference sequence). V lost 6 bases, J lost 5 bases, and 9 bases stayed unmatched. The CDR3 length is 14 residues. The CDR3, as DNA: TGCAGTGCCCGTATAGCGGGAGGAAGGGAGACCCAGTACTTC. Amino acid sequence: CSARIAGGRETQYF.

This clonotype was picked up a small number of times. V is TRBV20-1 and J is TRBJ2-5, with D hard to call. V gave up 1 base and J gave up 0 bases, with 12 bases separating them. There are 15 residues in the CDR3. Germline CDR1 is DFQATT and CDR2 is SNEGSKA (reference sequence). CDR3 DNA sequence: TGCAGTGCTAGAGCCGCGACACAGAACCAAGAGACCCAGTACTTC. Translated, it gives CSARAATQNQETQYF.